This T cell receptor (beta chain) was recovered during a study of cytomegalovirus exposure and HLA in healthy donors. Study outcomes and limitations: There were about 160 TCR beta chains listed as cytomegalovirus-associated.

Regarding this clone: Its antigen is unidentified.

The CDR3 has 15 residues. Germline V gives CDR1 MNHEY, CDR2 SVGAGI. The germline V and J ends were trimmed by 9 bases and 9 bases, with 27 bases remaining between them. Only in-frame clones appear in the TCRdb table, and some are missing; sequencing was by immunoSEQ multiplex PCR. The sample carries 150,000 to 180,000 clones, 70% to 90% recorded once. The sequence was obtained from a human donor in good health. The source material was PBMCs. V gene TRBV6-5 combines with J gene TRBJ2-7; weak D call: TRBD2 (7 bases). The CDR3 nucleotides are TGTGCCAGTAAAGGGGGGGGACAAGCTGGAATGGGGCAGTACTTC. Translating gives CASKGGGQAGMGQYF.